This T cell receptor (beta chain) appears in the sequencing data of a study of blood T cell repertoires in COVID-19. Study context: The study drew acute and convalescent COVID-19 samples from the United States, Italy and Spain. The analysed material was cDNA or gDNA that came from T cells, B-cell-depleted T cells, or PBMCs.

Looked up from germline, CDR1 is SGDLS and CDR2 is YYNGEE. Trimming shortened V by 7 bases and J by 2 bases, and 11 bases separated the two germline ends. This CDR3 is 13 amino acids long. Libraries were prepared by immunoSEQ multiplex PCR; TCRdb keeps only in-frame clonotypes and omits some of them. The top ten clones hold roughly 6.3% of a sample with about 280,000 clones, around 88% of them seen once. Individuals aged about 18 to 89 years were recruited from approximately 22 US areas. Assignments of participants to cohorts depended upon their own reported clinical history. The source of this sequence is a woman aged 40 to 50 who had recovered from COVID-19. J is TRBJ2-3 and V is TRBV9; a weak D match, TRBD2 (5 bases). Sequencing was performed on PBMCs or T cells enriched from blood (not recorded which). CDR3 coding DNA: TGTGCCAGCTCGGCGGGCGTCACAGATACGCAGTATTTT. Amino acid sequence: CASSAGVTDTQYF. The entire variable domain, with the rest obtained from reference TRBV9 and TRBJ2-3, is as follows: DSGVTQTPKHLITATGQRVTLRCSPRSGDLSVYWYQQSLDQGLQFLIQYYNGEERAKGNILERFSAQQFPDLHSELNLSSLELGDSALYFCASSAGVTDTQYFGPGTRLTVL.